This T cell receptor beta chain was found in a study of shared clonotypes between healthy human individuals. The assay was immunoSEQ multiplex PCR, and TCRdb's table has in-frame clones only and misses some. Of a few million clones in the sample, about 92% are singletons; the top ten hold roughly 0.15%. V shed 5 bases and J 2 bases; nucleotides not matched to a gene: 5. This CDR3 is 14 amino acids long. Per germline, CDR1 MNHEY and CDR2 SVGAGI. This TCR came from a man aged 18 to 35 in good health. The chain is built from TRBV6-5 and TRBJ1-2; 7 bases match TRBD1. The sequenced material came from naive CD4+ T cells sorted from blood. Subset defined: CD45RA+ positively selected. The chain's CDR3 is CASSPGQLNYGYTF. CDR3 sequence (DNA): TGTGCCAGCAGTCCGGGACAGCTCAACTATGGCTACACCTTC.